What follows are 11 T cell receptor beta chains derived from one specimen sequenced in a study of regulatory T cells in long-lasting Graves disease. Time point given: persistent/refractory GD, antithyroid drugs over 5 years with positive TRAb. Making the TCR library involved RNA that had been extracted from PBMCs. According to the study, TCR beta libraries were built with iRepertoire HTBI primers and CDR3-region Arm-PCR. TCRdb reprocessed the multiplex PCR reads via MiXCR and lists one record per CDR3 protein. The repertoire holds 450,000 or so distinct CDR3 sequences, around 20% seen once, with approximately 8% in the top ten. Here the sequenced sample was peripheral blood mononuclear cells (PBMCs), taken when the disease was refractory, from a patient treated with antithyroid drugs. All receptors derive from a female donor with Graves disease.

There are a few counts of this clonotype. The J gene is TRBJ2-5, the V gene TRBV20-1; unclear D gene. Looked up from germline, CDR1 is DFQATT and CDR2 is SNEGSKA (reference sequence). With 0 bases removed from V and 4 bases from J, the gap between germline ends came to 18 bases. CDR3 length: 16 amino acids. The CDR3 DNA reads TGCAGTGCTAGAGATCGGAGAGGATTAAGAAGAGAGACCCAGTACTTC. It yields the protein CSARDRRGLRRETQYF.

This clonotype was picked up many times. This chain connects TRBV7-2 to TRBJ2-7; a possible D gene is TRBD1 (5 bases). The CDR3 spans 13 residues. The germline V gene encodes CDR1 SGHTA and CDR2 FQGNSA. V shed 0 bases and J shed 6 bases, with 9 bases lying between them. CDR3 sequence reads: CASSLARGSEQYF. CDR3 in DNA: TGTGCCAGCAGCTTAGCTAGGGGAAGCGAGCAGTACTTC.

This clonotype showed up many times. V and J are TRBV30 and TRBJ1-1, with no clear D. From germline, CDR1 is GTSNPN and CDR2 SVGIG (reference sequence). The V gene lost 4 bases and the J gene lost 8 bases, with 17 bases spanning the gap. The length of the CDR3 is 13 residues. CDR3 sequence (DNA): TGTGCCTGGACTGGTCCGGGAAAAATCGAAGCTTTCTTT. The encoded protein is CAWTGPGKIEAFF.

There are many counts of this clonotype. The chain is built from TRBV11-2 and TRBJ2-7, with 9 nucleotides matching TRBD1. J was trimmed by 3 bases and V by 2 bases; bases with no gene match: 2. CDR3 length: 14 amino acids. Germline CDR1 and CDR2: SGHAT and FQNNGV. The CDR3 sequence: CASSLMDRGYEQYF. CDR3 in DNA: TGTGCCAGCAGCTTAATGGACAGGGGCTACGAGCAGTACTTC.

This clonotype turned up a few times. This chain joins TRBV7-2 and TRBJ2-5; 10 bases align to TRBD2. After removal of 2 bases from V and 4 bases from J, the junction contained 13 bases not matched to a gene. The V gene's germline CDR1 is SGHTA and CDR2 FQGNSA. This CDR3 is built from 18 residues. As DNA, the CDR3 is TGTGCCAGCAGCTTACGGGGAAGAGCGGGAGGGCCGGCAGAGACCCAGTACTTC. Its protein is CASSLRGRAGGPAETQYF.

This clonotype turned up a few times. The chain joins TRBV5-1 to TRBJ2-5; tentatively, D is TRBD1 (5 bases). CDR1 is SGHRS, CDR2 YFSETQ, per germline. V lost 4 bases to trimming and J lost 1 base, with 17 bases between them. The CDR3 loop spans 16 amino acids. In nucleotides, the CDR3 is TGCGCCAGCAGCCTGGAAAGGGGAAGGATCCAAGAGACCCAGTACTTC. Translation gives CASSLERGRIQETQYF. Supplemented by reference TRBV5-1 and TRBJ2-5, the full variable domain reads KAGVTQTPRYLIKTRGQQVTLSCSPISGHRSVSWYQQTPGQGLQFLFEYFSETQRNKGNFPGRFSGRQFSNSRSEMNVSTLELGDSALYLCASSLERGRIQETQYFGPGTRLLVL.

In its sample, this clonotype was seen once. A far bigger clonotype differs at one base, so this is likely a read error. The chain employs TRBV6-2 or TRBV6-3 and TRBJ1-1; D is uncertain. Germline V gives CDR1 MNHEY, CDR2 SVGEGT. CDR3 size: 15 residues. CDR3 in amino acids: CASGYSGGMNTEAFF. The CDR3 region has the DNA TGTGCCAGCGGTTACTCGGGCGGAATGAACACTGAAGCTTTCTTT.

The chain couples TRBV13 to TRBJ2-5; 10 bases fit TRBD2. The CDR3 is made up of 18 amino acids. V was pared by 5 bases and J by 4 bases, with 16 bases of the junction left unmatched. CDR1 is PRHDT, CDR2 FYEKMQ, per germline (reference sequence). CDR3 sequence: CASSPSFEAGGKTETQYF. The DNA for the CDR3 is TGTGCCAGCAGCCCTAGTTTCGAAGCGGGAGGGAAAACAGAGACCCAGTACTTC.

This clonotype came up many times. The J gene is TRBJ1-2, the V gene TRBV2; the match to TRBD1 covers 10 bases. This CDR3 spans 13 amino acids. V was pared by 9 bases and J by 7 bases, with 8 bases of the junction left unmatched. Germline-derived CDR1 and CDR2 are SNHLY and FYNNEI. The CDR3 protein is CARSGQGVAGYTF. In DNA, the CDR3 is TGTGCCAGATCCGGACAGGGGGTTGCTGGCTACACCTTC. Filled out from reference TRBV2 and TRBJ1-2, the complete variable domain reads EPEVTQTPSHQVTQMGQEVILRCVPISNHLYFYWYRQILGQKVEFLVSFYNNEISEKSEIFDDQFSVERPDGSNFTLKIRSTKLEDSAMYFCARSGQGVAGYTFGSGTRLTVV.

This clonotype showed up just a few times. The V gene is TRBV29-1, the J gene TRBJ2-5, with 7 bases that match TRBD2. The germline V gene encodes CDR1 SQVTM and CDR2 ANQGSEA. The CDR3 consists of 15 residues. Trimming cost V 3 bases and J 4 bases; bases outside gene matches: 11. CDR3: CSVEASGALRETQYF. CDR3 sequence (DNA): TGCAGCGTTGAGGCTAGCGGTGCCCTCCGAGAGACCCAGTACTTC.

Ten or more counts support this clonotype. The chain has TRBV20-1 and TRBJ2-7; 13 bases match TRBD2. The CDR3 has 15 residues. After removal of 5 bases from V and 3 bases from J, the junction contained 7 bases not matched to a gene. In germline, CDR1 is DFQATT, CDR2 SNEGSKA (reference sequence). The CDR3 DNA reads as TGCAGTGCTCTAAAGACTAGCGGGAGGTTCTACGAGCAGTACTTC. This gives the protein CSALKTSGRFYEQYF.